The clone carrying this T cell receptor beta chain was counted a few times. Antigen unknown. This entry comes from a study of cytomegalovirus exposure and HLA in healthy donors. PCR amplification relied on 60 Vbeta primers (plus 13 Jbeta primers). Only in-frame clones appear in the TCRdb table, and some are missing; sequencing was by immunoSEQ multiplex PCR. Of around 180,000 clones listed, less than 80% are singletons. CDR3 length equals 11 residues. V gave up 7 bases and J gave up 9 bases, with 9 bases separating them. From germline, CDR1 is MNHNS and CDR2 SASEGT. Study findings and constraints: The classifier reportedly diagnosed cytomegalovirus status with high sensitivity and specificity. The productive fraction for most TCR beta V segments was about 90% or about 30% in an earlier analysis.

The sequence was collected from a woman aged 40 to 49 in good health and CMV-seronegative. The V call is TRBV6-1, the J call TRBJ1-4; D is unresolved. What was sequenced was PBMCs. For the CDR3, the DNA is TGTGCCAGCACCCAGTACCAAAAACTGTTTTTT. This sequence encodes CASTQYQKLFF.